The rows below give T cell receptor beta chains drawn from one sample of a study of radiotherapy plus CTLA-4 blockade in lung cancer. Generated by immunoSEQ multiplex PCR, the TCRdb table keeps only in-frame clones and is missing some. The sample lists about 93,000 clones; about 90% were seen once. Sequencing was performed on peripheral blood, taken from a patient treated with radiotherapy plus ipilimumab. Source of these receptors: a human donor with non-small cell lung cancer that progressed on radiotherapy plus ipilimumab. Both conserved end residues are part of each CDR3. D genes are given only for firm matches. The size field is filled for only some rows; it gives once, few, many or a size class.

D gene: -; J gene: TRBJ1-1; V gene: TRBV7-9; clone size: -; CDR3 protein: CASTIIDIRSTEAFF; CDR3 DNA: TGTGCCAGCACCATAATCGACATACGGAGCACTGAAGCTTTCTTT
D gene: -; J gene: TRBJ1-3; V gene: TRBV9; clone size: -; CDR3 protein: CASSPDSYRSGNTIYF; CDR3 DNA: TGTGCCAGCAGCCCGGACTCCTACCGCTCTGGAAACACCATATATTTT
D gene: -; J gene: TRBJ2-2; V gene: TRBV5-1; clone size: -; CDR3 protein: CASSLALAQGPGELFF; CDR3 DNA: TGCGCCAGCAGCTTGGCCCTAGCGCAAGGACCCGGGGAGCTGTTTTTT
D gene: -; J gene: TRBJ2-5; V gene: TRBV14; clone size: -; CDR3 protein: CASSQAETQYF; CDR3 DNA: TGTGCCAGCAGCCAAGCGGAGACCCAGTACTTC
D gene: TRBD2; J gene: TRBJ2-7; V gene: TRBV5-1; clone size: -; CDR3 protein: CASSLGSSGSYEQYF; CDR3 DNA: TGCGCCAGCAGCTTGGGGTCTAGCGGCTCCTACGAGCAGTACTTC
D gene: -; J gene: TRBJ2-1; V gene: TRBV11-2; clone size: -; CDR3 protein: CASSLGRHNEQFF; CDR3 DNA: TGTGCCAGCAGCTTAGGGCGGCACAATGAGCAGTTCTTC
D gene: -; J gene: TRBJ2-7; V gene: TRBV5-1; clone size: once; CDR3 protein: CASSLEGSGTSYEQYF; CDR3 DNA: TGCGCCAGCAGCTTGGAGGGCTCCGGGACATCCTACGAGCAGTACTTC
D gene: -; J gene: TRBJ1-2; V gene: TRBV6-6; clone size: -; CDR3 protein: CASTVADSGIYGYTF; CDR3 DNA: TGTGCCAGCACCGTGGCGGACAGCGGAATCTATGGCTACACCTTC
D gene: -; J gene: TRBJ1-2; V gene: TRBV2; clone size: -; CDR3 protein: CATWGGGNYGYTF; CDR3 DNA: TGTGCCACTTGGGGGGGAGGTAACTATGGCTACACCTTC
D gene: -; J gene: TRBJ1-2; V gene: TRBV18; clone size: -; CDR3 protein: CASSLVGDLANYGYTF; CDR3 DNA: TGTGCCAGCTCACTGGTAGGGGACCTAGCTAACTATGGCTACACCTTC
D gene: -; J gene: TRBJ1-4; V gene: TRBV4-1; clone size: few; CDR3 protein: CASSQDPGVSGVKLFF; CDR3 DNA: TGCGCCAGCAGCCAAGATCCAGGAGTTAGTGGGGTAAAACTGTTTTTT
D gene: -; J gene: TRBJ2-1; V gene: TRBV6-5; clone size: -; CDR3 protein: CASRTLLGAQREFF; CDR3 DNA: TGTGCCAGCCGCACCCTACTAGGCGCCCAACGGGAGTTCTTC
D gene: -; J gene: TRBJ2-3; V gene: TRBV5-4; clone size: -; CDR3 protein: CASSLPPRPGASTDTQYF; CDR3 DNA: TGTGCCAGCAGCTTGCCGCCCCGCCCGGGAGCCAGCACAGATACGCAGTATTTT
D gene: -; J gene: TRBJ2-1; V gene: TRBV7-9; clone size: -; CDR3 protein: CASSPVLRIVDNEQFF; CDR3 DNA: TGTGCCAGCAGCCCGGTCTTGAGGATAGTAGACAATGAGCAGTTCTTC
D gene: -; J gene: TRBJ1-5; V gene: TRBV6-1; clone size: -; CDR3 protein: CASSDGREEIAPQHF; CDR3 DNA: TGTGCCAGCAGTGACGGGAGGGAGGAGATAGCGCCCCAGCATTTT
D gene: TRBD2; J gene: TRBJ2-2; V gene: TRBV2; clone size: once; CDR3 protein: CASSERLAGIFTGELFF; CDR3 DNA: TGTGCCAGCAGTGAAAGGCTAGCGGGAATTTTCACCGGGGAGCTGTTTTTT
D gene: -; J gene: TRBJ2-7; V gene: TRBV5-6; clone size: few; CDR3 protein: CASSLTGGGYEQYF; CDR3 DNA: TGTGCCAGCAGCTTAACAGGGGGAGGGTACGAGCAGTACTTC
D gene: -; J gene: TRBJ2-7; V gene: TRBV18; clone size: -; CDR3 protein: CASSPGPRRDEQYF; CDR3 DNA: TGTGCCAGCTCCCCAGGCCCAAGGCGGGACGAGCAGTACTTC
D gene: TRBD2; J gene: TRBJ2-7; V gene: TRBV6-1; clone size: -; CDR3 protein: CASSVSSRWAGGISYEQYF; CDR3 DNA: TGTGCCAGCAGTGTATCTTCGAGGTGGGCGGGAGGTATCTCCTACGAGCAGTACTTC
D gene: -; J gene: TRBJ2-1; V gene: TRBV10-3; clone size: -; CDR3 protein: CAISALAFIEQFF; CDR3 DNA: TGTGCCATCAGTGCACTAGCATTTATTGAGCAGTTCTTC
D gene: -; J gene: TRBJ2-7; V gene: TRBV11-3; clone size: -; CDR3 protein: CASSLPGQGAEQYF; CDR3 DNA: TGTGCCAGCAGCTTACCAGGGCAGGGAGCCGAGCAGTACTTC
D gene: TRBD2; J gene: TRBJ2-7; V gene: TRBV11-2; clone size: -; CDR3 protein: CASSLVAGEGEQYF; CDR3 DNA: TGTGCCAGCAGCTTAGTCGCGGGAGAGGGCGAGCAGTACTTC
D gene: -; J gene: TRBJ1-1; V gene: TRBV6-1; clone size: -; CDR3 protein: CASSGQGAIYTEAFF; CDR3 DNA: TGTGCCAGCAGTGGGCAGGGAGCGATTTACACTGAAGCTTTCTTT
D gene: -; J gene: TRBJ1-4; V gene: TRBV5-1; clone size: -; CDR3 protein: CASSLGGRELFF; CDR3 DNA: TGCGCCAGCAGCTTGGGAGGAAGGGAACTGTTTTTT
D gene: -; J gene: TRBJ2-5; V gene: TRBV11-2; clone size: -; CDR3 protein: CASSPDGKRGETQYF; CDR3 DNA: TGTGCCAGCAGCCCCGACGGGAAAAGGGGGGAGACCCAGTACTTC
D gene: TRBD1; J gene: TRBJ2-1; V gene: TRBV7-3; clone size: -; CDR3 protein: CASSLGQGGSSEQFF; CDR3 DNA: TGTGCCAGCAGCCTAGGACAGGGTGGGTCCTCTGAGCAGTTCTTC
D gene: TRBD2; J gene: TRBJ2-7; V gene: TRBV27; clone size: -; CDR3 protein: CASRPLAVPGEQYF; CDR3 DNA: TGTGCCAGCAGACCCCTAGCGGTACCAGGAGAGCAGTACTTC
D gene: -; J gene: TRBJ2-1; V gene: TRBV4-2; clone size: -; CDR3 protein: CASSQQPGASGPSYNEQFF; CDR3 DNA: TGTGCCAGCAGCCAACAACCGGGGGCTAGCGGCCCCTCCTACAATGAGCAGTTCTTC
D gene: -; J gene: TRBJ2-5; V gene: TRBV20-1; clone size: -; CDR3 protein: CSARAGETQYF; CDR3 DNA: TGCAGTGCTAGAGCCGGAGAGACCCAGTACTTC
D gene: -; J gene: TRBJ2-7; V gene: TRBV6-4; clone size: -; CDR3 protein: CASSEPSLGCQYF; CDR3 DNA: TGTGCCAGCAGTGAGCCGTCACTCGGTTGCCAGTACTTC
D gene: TRBD2; J gene: TRBJ2-3; V gene: TRBV29-1; clone size: -; CDR3 protein: CSVDSPGGDTQYF; CDR3 DNA: TGCAGCGTTGACTCCCCGGGAGGGGATACGCAGTATTTT
D gene: -; J gene: TRBJ2-7; V gene: TRBV5-4; clone size: few; CDR3 protein: CASSLGVQVPTTYEQYF; CDR3 DNA: TGTGCCAGCAGCTTGGGCGTCCAGGTACCTACAACCTACGAGCAGTACTTC
D gene: -; J gene: TRBJ2-7; V gene: TRBV2; clone size: -; CDR3 protein: CASSPYYEQYF; CDR3 DNA: TGTGCCAGCAGTCCGTACTACGAGCAGTACTTC
D gene: TRBD2; J gene: TRBJ2-1; V gene: TRBV11-2; clone size: once; CDR3 protein: CASSFLAGSGNEQFF; CDR3 DNA: TGTGCCAGCAGCTTCCTAGCGGGGAGTGGTAATGAGCAGTTCTTC
D gene: -; J gene: TRBJ2-1; V gene: TRBV5-1; clone size: -; CDR3 protein: CASSLPSSYNEQFF; CDR3 DNA: TGCGCCAGCAGCTTACCAAGCTCCTACAATGAGCAGTTCTTC
D gene: -; J gene: TRBJ2-1; V gene: TRBV19; clone size: -; CDR3 protein: CASSIRGGGEEQFF; CDR3 DNA: TGTGCCAGTAGTATAAGAGGGGGGGGAGAGGAGCAGTTCTTC
D gene: -; J gene: TRBJ1-2; V gene: TRBV19; clone size: -; CDR3 protein: CATTSFLGYTF; CDR3 DNA: TGTGCCACCACGTCCTTTCTTGGCTACACCTTC
D gene: TRBD1; J gene: TRBJ2-7; V gene: TRBV29-1; clone size: once; CDR3 protein: CSARQGAGNEQYF; CDR3 DNA: TGCAGCGCGCGACAGGGGGCTGGGAACGAGCAGTACTTC
D gene: -; J gene: TRBJ2-1; V gene: TRBV9; clone size: -; CDR3 protein: CASSSRSPRSYNEQFF; CDR3 DNA: TGTGCCAGCAGCTCCCGATCCCCGCGCTCCTACAATGAGCAGTTCTTC
D gene: -; J gene: TRBJ2-5; V gene: TRBV4-1; clone size: -; CDR3 protein: CASSQDPEETQYF; CDR3 DNA: TGCGCCAGCAGCCAAGACCCCGAAGAGACCCAGTACTTC
D gene: TRBD2; J gene: TRBJ2-1; V gene: TRBV9; clone size: -; CDR3 protein: CASSPLGSGRPNEQFF; CDR3 DNA: TGTGCCAGCAGCCCACTCGGTAGCGGGAGGCCTAATGAGCAGTTCTTC
D gene: TRBD2; J gene: TRBJ2-7; V gene: TRBV6-6; clone size: -; CDR3 protein: CASSQLAGGYEQYF; CDR3 DNA: TGTGCCAGCAGCCAATTAGCGGGGGGCTACGAGCAGTACTTC
D gene: TRBD1; J gene: TRBJ1-2; V gene: TRBV6-5; clone size: -; CDR3 protein: CASSYGQGRGYTF; CDR3 DNA: TGTGCCAGCAGTTATGGACAGGGCAGAGGCTACACCTTC
D gene: TRBD2; J gene: TRBJ2-7; V gene: TRBV25-1; clone size: -; CDR3 protein: CAVRGLGYYEQYF; CDR3 DNA: TGTGCGGTCCGGGGACTAGGTTATTACGAGCAGTACTTC
D gene: TRBD1; J gene: TRBJ2-1; V gene: TRBV18; clone size: -; CDR3 protein: CASSPPGQSYNEQFF; CDR3 DNA: TGTGCCAGCTCACCCCCGGGACAGAGCTACAATGAGCAGTTCTTC
D gene: -; J gene: TRBJ1-3; V gene: TRBV19; clone size: -; CDR3 protein: CASSIGMGPGNTIYF; CDR3 DNA: TGTGCCAGTAGTATAGGCATGGGCCCAGGAAACACCATATATTTT
D gene: TRBD1; J gene: TRBJ2-5; V gene: TRBV18; clone size: few; CDR3 protein: CASSPETGGSGETQYF; CDR3 DNA: TGTGCCAGCTCACCCGAGACAGGGGGCTCAGGAGAGACCCAGTACTTC
D gene: -; J gene: TRBJ2-5; V gene: TRBV5-1; clone size: -; CDR3 protein: CASSPVGVGKETQYF; CDR3 DNA: TGCGCCAGCAGCCCGGTCGGGGTAGGAAAAGAGACCCAGTACTTC
D gene: -; J gene: TRBJ2-7; V gene: TRBV6-5; clone size: -; CDR3 protein: CASSLTASTYEQYF; CDR3 DNA: TGTGCCAGCAGTTTGACCGCCTCCACCTACGAGCAGTACTTC
D gene: -; J gene: TRBJ2-3; V gene: TRBV6-5; clone size: -; CDR3 protein: CASRGPGTDTQYF; CDR3 DNA: TGTGCCAGCAGGGGGCCCGGGACAGATACGCAGTATTTT
D gene: -; J gene: TRBJ2-7; V gene: TRBV2; clone size: -; CDR3 protein: CASSAAYEQYF; CDR3 DNA: TGTGCCAGCAGTGCCGCCTACGAGCAGTACTTC